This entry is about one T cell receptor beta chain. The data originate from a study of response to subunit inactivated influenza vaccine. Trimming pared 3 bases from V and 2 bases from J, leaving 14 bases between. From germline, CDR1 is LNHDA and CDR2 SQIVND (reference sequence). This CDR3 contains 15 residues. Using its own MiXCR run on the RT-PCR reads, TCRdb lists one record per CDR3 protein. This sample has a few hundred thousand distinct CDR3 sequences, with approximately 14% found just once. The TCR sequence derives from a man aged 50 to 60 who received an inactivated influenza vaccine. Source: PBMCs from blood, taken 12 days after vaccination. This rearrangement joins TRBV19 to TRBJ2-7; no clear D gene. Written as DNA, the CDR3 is TGTGCCAGTAGTATGGACCCAAAAGGCACCTACGAGCAGTACTTC. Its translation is CASSMDPKGTYEQYF.